The 22 T cell receptor beta chains below all came from one sample that was sequenced in a study of blood T cell repertoires in COVID-19. Clones were sequenced by immunoSEQ multiplex PCR, and TCRdb holds only the in-frame ones, with some missing. The data contain 49,000 or so clones, approximately 85% of them seen just once; the ten biggest clones take up around a third. The source material was peripheral blood. Receptors were obtained from a woman aged 80 or over with COVID-19, enrolled during active disease.

V and J are TRBV5-4 and TRBJ1-2; 7 bases align to TRBD1. Trimming cost V 2 bases and J 0 bases; bases outside gene matches: 1. The CDR3 consists of 14 residues. The germline V gene has CDR1 SGHNT and CDR2 YYREEE (reference sequence). CDR3 loop: CASSLDRANYGYTF. The DNA for the CDR3 is TGTGCCAGCAGCTTAGACAGGGCTAACTATGGCTACACCTTC.

The chain combines TRBV6-6 with TRBJ2-7, with a tentative D call TRBD1 (8 bases). The germline V gene has CDR1 MNHNY and CDR2 SVGAGI (reference sequence). CDR3 length equals 14 residues. Trimming removed 9 bases at V and 3 bases at J, with 18 bases between. The CDR3 reads CASNGGGQDYEQYF. The CDR3 nucleotides are TGTGCCAGTAATGGGGGGGGACAGGACTACGAGCAGTACTTC.

V is TRBV4-3 and J is TRBJ2-1, with D possibly matching TRBD1 (6 bases). This CDR3 is built from 15 residues. With 0 bases removed from V and 8 bases from J, the gap between germline ends came to 14 bases. CDR1 is LGHNA and CDR2 is YSLEER in the germline V gene. The CDR3 DNA is TGCGCCAGCAGCCAAGATGTCTCCAGGGGCCATGAGCAGTTCTTC. This sequence encodes CASSQDVSRGHEQFF.

The genes are TRBV7-2 and TRBJ2-3; 9 positions match TRBD2. This CDR3 comprises 17 residues. Germline loops: CDR1 SGHTA, CDR2 FQGNSA. The ends lost 1 base at V and 4 bases at J; junction bases unmatched: 9. The CDR3 spells CASSLVASGGPADTQYF. The DNA for the CDR3 is TGTGCCAGCAGCTTAGTGGCCAGCGGGGGGCCCGCAGATACGCAGTATTTT.

The chain employs TRBV18 and TRBJ1-6, with 9 bases fitting TRBD1. Germline assignment: CDR1 KGHSH and CDR2 LQKENI. This CDR3 spans 18 amino acids. J gave up 1 base and V 4 bases, and 8 bases lay outside the gene matches. DNA for the CDR3: TGTGCCAGCTCACTTCGGCGACAGGGGGGATCCTATAATTCACCCCTCCACTTT. It specifies CASSLRRQGGSYNSPLHF.

The chain links TRBV7-2 to TRBJ1-1; 7 positions match TRBD1. Germline V gene lookup returns CDR1 SGHTA and CDR2 FQGNSA. J lost 3 bases, V lost 6 bases, and 13 bases had no gene match. CDR3 length equals 16 residues. CDR3 amino acids: CASSLRPWTGDTEAFF. Here the CDR3 DNA reads TGTGCCAGCAGTCTTCGCCCTTGGACAGGAGACACTGAAGCTTTCTTT.

The chain carries TRBV6-6 and TRBJ1-1; 11 bases agree with TRBD1. Germline V CDR1 and CDR2: MNHNY, SVGAGI (reference sequence). V gave up 8 bases and J gave up 11 bases; unmatched junction bases: 4. The CDR3 length is 11 residues. In DNA, the CDR3 is TGTGCCAGCGGACAGGGGGCCCTGGCTTTCTTT. It is translated as CASGQGALAFF.

The chain combines TRBV25-1 with TRBJ1-5; D perhaps matches TRBD1 (5 bases). Trimming shortened V by 2 bases and J by 3 bases, and 11 bases separated the two germline ends. This CDR3 is 15 amino acids long. Germline V gene data show CDR1 as MGHDK and CDR2 as SYGVNS. In DNA form, the CDR3 reads TGTGCCAGCAGTGAAGCAGGGTCAGACAATCAGCCCCAGCATTTT. This gives the protein CASSEAGSDNQPQHF.

This chain uses TRBV23-1 with TRBJ1-1, with a tentative D call TRBD1 (6 bases). TRBV23-1 is an ORF, with its function uncertain. This CDR3 comprises 15 residues. Trimming took 0 bases from V and 1 from J, leaving 9 bases between them. The CDR3 region is CASSQSGHPNTEAFF. The CDR3 DNA is TGCGCCAGCAGTCAATCGGGACACCCGAACACTGAAGCTTTCTTT.

This sequence joins TRBV6-5 and TRBJ2-7, with unresolved D. Deletions cut 6 bases from V and 2 bases from J, with 17 bases between. CDR1 MNHEY and CDR2 SVGAGI come from the germline V gene. The CDR3 loop spans 15 amino acids. CDR3 coding DNA: TGTGCCAGCAGGAGCTCTGAAGCAGGCGCCTACGAGCAGTACTTC. This codes for CASRSSEAGAYEQYF.

The V gene is TRBV5-5, the J gene TRBJ2-5; TRBD1 aligns across 7 bases. CDR1 SGHKS and CDR2 YYEKEE come from the germline V gene (reference sequence). This CDR3 has 16 residues. With 4 bases clipped from V and 4 bases from J, the junction kept 13 bases outside the gene matches. CDR3: CASSPRTGGKGETQYF. CDR3 coding DNA: TGTGCCAGCAGCCCACGGACAGGCGGTAAGGGAGAGACCCAGTACTTC.

In its sample, this clone was seen once. The rearrangement joins TRBV20-1 to TRBJ2-1, with 9 bases identical to TRBD2. Germline lookup yields CDR1 DFQATT and CDR2 SNEGSKA (reference sequence). The CDR3 covers 14 residues. Trimming took 3 bases from V and 5 from J; bases not matched to a gene: 5. Here the CDR3 reads CSASGGRGDNEQFF. Here the CDR3 DNA reads TGCAGTGCTAGTGGCGGGAGGGGAGACAATGAGCAGTTCTTC.

This chain connects TRBV6-5 to TRBJ2-7; the D gene is possibly TRBD1 (6 bases). The CDR3 extends over 14 amino acids. The V end was cut by 5 bases, the J end by 3 bases, with 14 bases between. Germline V CDR1 and CDR2: MNHEY, SVGAGI. The CDR3 sequence is CASSPRDTLYEQYF. The CDR3 DNA reads TGTGCCAGCAGTCCACGGGACACCCTCTACGAGCAGTACTTC.

The chain carries TRBV6-5 and TRBJ2-5, with D tentatively TRBD1 (8 bases). V gave up 6 bases and J gave up 5 bases, with 16 bases separating them. The CDR3 length is 14 residues. Germline-derived CDR1 and CDR2 are MNHEY and SVGAGI. In nucleotides, the CDR3 is TGTGCCAGCAGGAGCTCACAGGGGGGGGAGACCCAGTACTTC. Translated, it gives CASRSSQGGETQYF.

This chain joins TRBV7-6 and TRBJ2-2, with 8 nucleotides matching TRBD2. Germline V CDR1 and CDR2: SGHVS, FNYEAQ. The CDR3 covers 18 residues. With V trimmed by 1 base and J by 5 bases, 12 bases remained unmatched. The CDR3 nucleotides read TGTGCCAGCAGCTTAGGGTCAGGAGCGGGAGTCCATACCGGGGAGCTGTTTTTT. Its protein product is CASSLGSGAGVHTGELFF.

The chain combines TRBV5-6 with TRBJ1-2; 7 bases match TRBD1. With V trimmed by 5 bases and J by 3 bases, 10 bases remained unmatched. CDR1 is SGHDT, CDR2 YYEEEE, per germline. This CDR3 contains 15 residues. In DNA, the CDR3 is TGTGCCAGCAGTCGACCGGGACAGCTTCACTATGGCTACACCTTC. This encodes CASSRPGQLHYGYTF.

V and J are TRBV5-4 and TRBJ2-5; 7 bases agree with TRBD2. CDR3 length: 16 residues. J was trimmed by 2 bases and V by 0 bases; bases with no gene match: 7. Germline-derived CDR1 and CDR2 are SGHNT and YYREEE (reference sequence). CDR3 nucleotides: TGTGCCAGCAGCTTGGGAGGGTCAGCGGGGCAAGAGACCCAGTACTTC. It encodes CASSLGGSAGQETQYF.

This sequence joins TRBV6-4 and TRBJ1-1, with D possibly TRBD1 on 6 matching bases. V gave up 6 bases and J gave up 0 bases, with 14 bases separating them. The CDR3 sequence is 15 residues long. Per the germline V gene, CDR1 is MRHNA and CDR2 is SNTAGT. CDR3 loop: CASRLTGTMNTEAFF. In DNA form, the CDR3 reads TGTGCCAGCAGGCTGACAGGCACCATGAACACTGAAGCTTTCTTT.

CDR3 nucleotides: TGTGCCACCAGCAGAGACAGCATTTGGGAGGGGAAACAAGAGACCCAGTACTTC. This gives the protein CATSRDSIWEGKQETQYF. The chain is built from TRBV15 and TRBJ2-5; 7 bases agree with TRBD2. V gave up 0 bases and J gave up 2 bases; unmatched junction bases: 12. This CDR3 is built from 18 residues. The germline CDR1 and CDR2 sequences are LNHNV and YYDKDF (reference sequence).

The chain has TRBV7-2 and TRBJ1-2; no reliable D call. The CDR3 length is 15 residues. V lost 1 base, J lost 4 bases, and 13 bases lay in between. Germline CDR1 and CDR2: SGHTA and FQGNSA. The CDR3 DNA is TGTGCCAGCAGCTTAGGAGGTCGGCAGCCCTATGGCTACACCTTC. Its protein is CASSLGGRQPYGYTF.

CDR3: CAISLRQGNTGELFF. The CDR3 coding sequence is TGTGCCATCAGTCTCCGACAGGGGAACACCGGGGAGCTGTTTTTT. The chain carries TRBV10-3 and TRBJ2-2, with TRBD1 matching 7 bases. CDR3 size: 15 residues. The ends lost 5 bases at V and 1 base at J; junction bases unmatched: 4. Germline V CDR1 and CDR2: ENHRY, SYGVKD.

The V and J genes are TRBV7-6 and TRBJ2-3; the D gene is possibly TRBD2 (6 bases). Trimming cost V 0 bases and J 11 bases, with 12 bases left between them. The CDR3 extends over 13 amino acids. Germline V gene sequence: CDR1 SGHVS, CDR2 FNYEAQ. The CDR3 loop is CASSLAGEGGQYF. The CDR3 DNA sequence: TGTGCCAGCAGCTTAGCGGGAGAGGGAGGGCAGTATTTT.